This T cell receptor (beta chain) was identified during a study of T cell responses to AZD1222 COVID-19 vaccine. Whole-study findings and limits: Spike regions recognized by vaccine-associated CD4 TCRs spanned the protein, led by 160-218 and 743-854. Close to half of all spike-specific TCRs reportedly target regions of the variants that are unmutated. Donors were mostly white British, more females; clonal diversity possibly underestimated.

Comments on this clone: Its antigen remains unknown.

V lost 3 bases and J 7 bases, leaving 12 bases between the germline ends. CDR3 size: 13 residues. Per germline, CDR1 MNHEY and CDR2 SMNVEV (reference sequence). TCRdb's copy holds only in-frame clones and misses some; the assay was immunoSEQ multiplex PCR. The profile shows roughly 260,000 clones, 85% to 95% of them singletons. This chain connects TRBV27 to TRBJ1-1; no definite D call. The sequenced sample was peripheral blood, obtained on day 0 of AZD1222 vaccination. This sequence originates from an adult in good health. The CDR3 spells CASSFALGNEAFF. The CDR3 DNA is TGTGCCAGCAGTTTTGCGTTAGGGAATGAAGCTTTCTTT.